These T cell receptor beta chains were read from a single sample in a study of CD8 T cells in ankylosing spondylitis. TCRdb independently ran MiXCR on the 5' RACE reads; one entry per CDR3 protein. The table lists 210,000 or so distinct CDR3 sequences, around 24% of them singletons. The specimen sequenced was blood, either unsorted or a sorted T cell fraction (not recorded which). The source is a male donor with ankylosing spondylitis or in good health (not recorded which). CDR3s include the opening cysteine and the closing phenylalanine or tryptophan. The D gene is left open where the match is weak. A row's size may be missing; if present it is once, few, many or a size class.

TRBV5-1	TRBD2	TRBJ2-7	.	TGCGCCAGCAGCAACGGACTAGCGGGGGACGAGCAGTACTTC	CASSNGLAGDEQYF
TRBV6-5	.	TRBJ2-2	.	TGTGCCAGCAGTTACTCGGGACGCACTATCGGGGAGCTGTTTTTT	CASSYSGRTIGELFF
TRBV7-9	TRBD1	TRBJ1-1	few	TGTGCCAGCAGCTACAGGGGGAACACTGAAGCTTTCTTT	CASSYRGNTEAFF
TRBV10-3	.	TRBJ2-7	many	TGTGCCATCAGTGTGGGTGTAGAGTTTGGCGAGCAGTACTTC	CAISVGVEFGEQYF
TRBV20-1	TRBD1	TRBJ2-7	few	TGCAGTGCTAGAAAACGACGGGACAGGGACTACGAGCAGTACTTC	CSARKRRDRDYEQYF
TRBV20-1	TRBD2	TRBJ2-4	many	TGCAGTGCTGGAAATAGCGGGAGGGCCGGAAACATTCAGTACTTC	CSAGNSGRAGNIQYF
TRBV14	.	TRBJ1-1	many	TGTGCCAGCAGCCAGCTCTGGGCCTTGGAGTTT	CASSQLWALEF
TRBV9	.	TRBJ2-7	.	TGTGCCAGCAGCGTAGACCAGCGGGCCTTGGCGGAACAGTACTTC	CASSVDQRALAEQYF
TRBV11-2	TRBD2	TRBJ2-1	many	TGTGCCAGCAGCTTATTTTTTAGCGGGAGTTACAATGAGCAGTTCTTC	CASSLFFSGSYNEQFF
TRBV29-1	.	TRBJ2-2	few	TGCAGCGTTAGTTCTGGGGAGCTGTTTTTT	CSVSSGELFF
TRBV12-3/TRBV12-4	.	TRBJ2-5	.	TGTGCCAGCACCCAAGACAACCGCGGAAAAGAGACCCAGTACTTC	CASTQDNRGKETQYF
TRBV20-1	TRBD1	TRBJ1-1	.	TGCAGTGCTAGACCGACAGGGGGAAAACTGGCTTTCTTT	CSARPTGGKLAFF
TRBV5-1	.	TRBJ2-1	many	TGCGCCAGCAGCTTGGGAGTAGGGAACTACAATGAGCAGTTCTTC	CASSLGVGNYNEQFF
TRBV6-5	TRBD2	TRBJ2-7	.	TGTGCCAGCAGTTACTCGACTAGCGGGAGTTACGAGCAGTACTTC	CASSYSTSGSYEQYF
TRBV5-6	.	TRBJ1-3	many	TGTGCCAGCAACTCGCCAGGGATACGCACCATATATTTT	CASNSPGIRTIYF
TRBV5-6	.	TRBJ2-2	.	TGTGCCAGCAGCTTGGCCAAAAGGGTCGGGGAGCTGTTTTTT	CASSLAKRVGELFF
TRBV4-1	TRBD1	TRBJ1-2	many	TGCGCCAGCAGCGCCCGGACAGGGGATGGCTACACCTTC	CASSARTGDGYTF
TRBV7-2	.	TRBJ2-1	many	TGTGCCAGCAGCTTAGATTCTAGGCACAATGAGCAGTTCTTC	CASSLDSRHNEQFF
TRBV5-6	TRBD1	TRBJ2-7	many	TGTGCCAGCAGCCGAATTGGGACAGGCTTCCCCCCTATCTACTTC	CASSRIGTGFPPIYF
TRBV20-1	.	TRBJ2-5	many	TGCAGTGCTGAGATCCCGGGGCCAGAGACCCAGTACTTC	CSAEIPGPETQYF
TRBV18	TRBD2	TRBJ2-3	many	TGTGCCAGCTCAGAAAGACTAGCGGGACTGACAGATACGCAGTATTTT	CASSERLAGLTDTQYF
TRBV10-3	TRBD2	TRBJ2-7	.	TGTGCCATCAGTGAGTCGCTAGCGGGATATGGCGAGCAGTACTTC	CAISESLAGYGEQYF
TRBV25-1	.	TRBJ2-7	.	TGTGCCAGCAAGAGTAGCGCTACCTACGAGCAGTACTTC	CASKSSATYEQYF
TRBV7-3	TRBD1	TRBJ1-1	.	TGTGCCAGCAGCTTAAGATCCGGGACAGGAAGCCTGAACACTGAAGCTTTCTTT	CASSLRSGTGSLNTEAFF
TRBV28	.	TRBJ2-7	many	TGTGCCAGCAGGGGATCTCTGGGGGGCTCCTACGAGCAGTACTTC	CASRGSLGGSYEQYF
TRBV9	.	TRBJ1-5	many	TGTGCCAGCAGCGCGGACAGTGGCAATCAGCCCCAGCATTTT	CASSADSGNQPQHF
TRBV12-3/TRBV12-4	.	TRBJ2-7	many	TGTGCCAGCAGCGCCCCCGGGCAGGGGTCCTACGAGCAGTACTTC	CASSAPGQGSYEQYF
TRBV28	.	TRBJ2-2	many	TGTGCCAGCAGTTTAGAGGGTTACACCGGGGAGCTGTTTTTT	CASSLEGYTGELFF
TRBV20-1	.	TRBJ1-4	many	TGCAGTGCTAGGACAGTTAGAGAAGAAAAACTGTTTTTT	CSARTVREEKLFF
TRBV20-1	.	TRBJ2-7	.	TGCAGTGCTAGAGCCTCCCTGGGCGTGGGGAGTTCCTACGAGCAGTACTTC	CSARASLGVGSSYEQYF
TRBV20-1	.	TRBJ2-1	many	TGCAGTGCCCGGGAGAGCTCCTACAATGAGCAGTTCTTC	CSARESSYNEQFF
TRBV6-2/TRBV6-3	TRBD2	TRBJ2-7	.	TGTGCCAGCAGTAGTCTAGCGGGGGTCTGGGAGCAGTACTTC	CASSSLAGVWEQYF
TRBV20-1	.	TRBJ2-7	many	TGCAGTGCTAGGCACTACGAGCAGTACTTC	CSARHYEQYF
TRBV4-1	TRBD2	TRBJ2-7	few	TGCGCCAGCAGCCAAGGGCTAGCGGGGGGCTACGAGCAGTACTTC	CASSQGLAGGYEQYF
TRBV11-2	.	TRBJ1-3	many	TGTGCCAGCAGCTTAGTCGGGACCCCTATATATTTT	CASSLVGTPIYF
TRBV18	.	TRBJ2-7	.	TGTGCCAGCTCACCAGGGCAGGCTCTCGAGCAGTACTTC	CASSPGQALEQYF
TRBV18	.	TRBJ1-1	few	TGTGCCAGCTCACCACTCCAAACTAACACTGAAGCTTTCTTT	CASSPLQTNTEAFF
TRBV12-3/TRBV12-4	.	TRBJ1-4	.	TGTGCCAGCAGCAAAACAGGGAATAATGAAAAACTGTTTTTT	CASSKTGNNEKLFF
TRBV29-1	.	TRBJ2-7	many	TGCAGCGTTGATTCTGGGGTCGGCGAGCAGTACTTC	CSVDSGVGEQYF
TRBV20-1	TRBD1	TRBJ1-6	.	TGCAGTGCACAGGGGGCCAATAATTCACCCCTCCACTTT	CSAQGANNSPLHF
TRBV12-3/TRBV12-4	.	TRBJ1-3	many	TGTGCCAGCAAATCTGGCAGGGTAGCAAACACCATATATTTT	CASKSGRVANTIYF
TRBV6-1	.	TRBJ1-1	.	TGTGCCAGCCTAACAGGGCCGCGGGTTATGAACACTGAAGCTTTCTTT	CASLTGPRVMNTEAFF
TRBV12-3/TRBV12-4	.	TRBJ1-4	many	TGTGCCAGCAGGGAGGGCTCAACTAATGAAAAACTGTTTTTT	CASREGSTNEKLFF
TRBV4-3	TRBD2	TRBJ2-2	many	TGCGCCAGCAGCCAAGTAGGGCCAACTAGCGGGAGTAGGGTCCCCGGGGAGCTGTTTTTT	CASSQVGPTSGSRVPGELFF
TRBV4-2	TRBD1	TRBJ2-7	.	TGTGCCAGCAGCCTTGGGACAGAGACCTACGAGCAGTACTTC	CASSLGTETYEQYF
TRBV10-3	TRBD2	TRBJ2-7	.	TGTGCCATCAGTGAGTCTAGGGGGACTAGCGGGGAATACGAGCAGTACTTC	CAISESRGTSGEYEQYF